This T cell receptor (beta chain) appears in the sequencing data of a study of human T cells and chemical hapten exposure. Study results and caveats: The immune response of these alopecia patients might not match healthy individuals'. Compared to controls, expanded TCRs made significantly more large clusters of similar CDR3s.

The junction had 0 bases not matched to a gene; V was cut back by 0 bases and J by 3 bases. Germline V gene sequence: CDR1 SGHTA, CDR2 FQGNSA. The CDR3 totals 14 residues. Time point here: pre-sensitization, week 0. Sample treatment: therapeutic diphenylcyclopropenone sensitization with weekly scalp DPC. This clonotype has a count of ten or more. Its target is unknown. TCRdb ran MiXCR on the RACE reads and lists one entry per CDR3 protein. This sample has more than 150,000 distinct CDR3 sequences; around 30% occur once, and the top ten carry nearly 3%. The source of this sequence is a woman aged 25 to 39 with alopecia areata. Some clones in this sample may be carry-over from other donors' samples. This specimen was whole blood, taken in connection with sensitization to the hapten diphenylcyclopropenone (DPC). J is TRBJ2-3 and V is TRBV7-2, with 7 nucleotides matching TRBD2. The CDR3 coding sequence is TGTGCCAGCAGCTTAGCGCGGGGGACAGATACGCAGTATTTT. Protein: CASSLARGTDTQYF.